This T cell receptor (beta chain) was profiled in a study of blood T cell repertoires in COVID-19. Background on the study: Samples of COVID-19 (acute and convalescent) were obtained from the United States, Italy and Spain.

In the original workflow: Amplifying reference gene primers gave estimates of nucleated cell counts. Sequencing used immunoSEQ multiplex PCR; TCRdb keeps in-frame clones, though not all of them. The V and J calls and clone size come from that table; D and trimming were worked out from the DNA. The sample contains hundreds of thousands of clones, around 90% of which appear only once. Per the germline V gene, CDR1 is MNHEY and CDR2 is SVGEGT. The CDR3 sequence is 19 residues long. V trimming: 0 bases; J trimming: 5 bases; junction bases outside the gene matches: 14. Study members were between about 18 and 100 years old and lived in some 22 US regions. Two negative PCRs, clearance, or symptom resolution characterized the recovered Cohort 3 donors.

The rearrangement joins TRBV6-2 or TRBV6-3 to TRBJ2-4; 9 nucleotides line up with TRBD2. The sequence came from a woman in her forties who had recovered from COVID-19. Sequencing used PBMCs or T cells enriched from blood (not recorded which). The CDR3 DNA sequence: TGTGCCAGCAGTTACTCGATTGCGGGAGGGCCGATCCCGCAAAACATTCAGTACTTC. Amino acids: CASSYSIAGGPIPQNIQYF.